These T cell receptor beta chains were read from a single sample in a study of response to subunit inactivated influenza vaccine. Using its own MiXCR run on the RT-PCR reads, TCRdb lists one record per CDR3 protein. The repertoire includes roughly 190,000 distinct CDR3 sequences, roughly 12% of them detected once, and 25% to 35% sits in the top ten. These same data were also listed under a study on T cells expressing NK-cell markers.

Source: CD8+ T cells sorted from PBMCs, taken roughly 12 days after vaccination. The receptors originated from a man between 45 and 60 years old who received an inactivated influenza vaccine. Each CDR3 is given with its conserved first and last residue. D genes are given only for firm matches. Size is stated for part of the rows, as once, few or many counts, or as a class when the clone is expanded.

TRBV12-3/TRBV12-4	.	few	TRBJ2-3	CASTTPQGGGPSTDTQYF	TGTGCCAGCACTACGCCTCAGGGCGGGGGCCCTAGCACAGATACGCAGTATTTT
TRBV27	.	once	TRBJ2-6	CASSQQSSGANVLTF	TGTGCCAGCAGCCAACAAAGCTCTGGGGCCAACGTCCTGACTTTC
TRBV7-9	.	.	TRBJ2-5	CASRLEETQYF	TGTGCCAGCAGACTAGAAGAGACCCAGTACTTC
TRBV12-3/TRBV12-4	.	many	TRBJ2-2	CASRSLAGELFF	TGTGCCAGCAGGTCCCTCGCCGGGGAGCTGTTTTTT
TRBV4-3	TRBD2	many	TRBJ2-3	CASSQIAGITDTQYF	TGCGCCAGCAGCCAGATAGCGGGGATAACAGATACGCAGTATTTT
TRBV6-5	.	many	TRBJ2-1	CASSYSTGGEQFF	TGTGCCAGCAGTTACTCGACCGGGGGTGAGCAGTTCTTC
TRBV28	.	many	TRBJ1-4	CASSWDITNEKLFF	TGTGCCAGCAGCTGGGACATAACTAATGAAAAACTGTTTTTT
TRBV28	TRBD2	.	TRBJ2-3	CASSLPVGRGGREPDTQYF	TGTGCCAGCAGTTTACCCGTCGGGCGGGGGGGCCGAGAACCAGATACGCAGTATTTT
TRBV4-3	.	.	TRBJ2-3	CASSQDILGGSTYTQYF	TGCGCCAGCAGCCAAGATATTTTGGGGGGTTCCACATATACGCAGTATTTT
TRBV9	.	few	TRBJ2-3	CASSVEGPSTDTQYF	TGTGCCAGCAGCGTAGAAGGTCCTAGCACAGATACGCAGTATTTT
TRBV4-2	.	.	TRBJ2-2	CASSQDLWPAISNTGELFF	TGTGCCAGCAGCCAAGATTTGTGGCCAGCAATTTCGAACACCGGGGAGCTGTTTTTT
TRBV7-9	.	few	TRBJ1-1	CDTFSLANTEAFF	TGTGACACTTTCAGCCTAGCTAACACTGAAGCTTTCTTT
TRBV7-8	.	few	TRBJ2-2	CASSLSGLDTGELFF	TGTGCCAGCAGCCTTAGCGGTCTGGACACCGGGGAGCTGTTTTTT
TRBV9	TRBD2	many	TRBJ2-1	CASSGSGRARDEQFF	TGTGCCAGCAGCGGTAGCGGGAGGGCCAGGGATGAGCAGTTCTTC
TRBV9	TRBD1	.	TRBJ2-1	CASSVGDRAHEQFF	TGTGCCAGCAGCGTAGGGGACAGGGCCCATGAGCAGTTCTTC
TRBV27	TRBD2	few	TRBJ2-1	CASSPARLADSSYNEQFF	TGTGCCAGCAGTCCCGCCCGACTAGCGGACTCCTCCTACAATGAGCAGTTCTTC
TRBV27	TRBD2	.	TRBJ2-1	CASSLLLAGGNNEQFF	TGTGCCAGCAGTTTATTGCTAGCGGGAGGCAACAATGAGCAGTTCTTC
TRBV7-8	TRBD1	.	TRBJ2-5	CASSKIRDSKETQYF	TGTGCCAGCAGCAAGATCCGGGACAGCAAAGAGACCCAGTACTTC
TRBV12-3/TRBV12-4	.	few	TRBJ1-1	CASRTPGAFLNTEAFF	TGTGCCAGCAGAACACCGGGGGCTTTTTTGAACACTGAAGCTTTCTTT
TRBV6-5	.	many	TRBJ2-2	CASSYSMEAGELFF	TGTGCCAGCAGTTACTCGATGGAGGCCGGGGAGCTGTTTTTT
TRBV25-1	.	.	TRBJ2-1	CASSEYDGAGTYNEQFF	TGTGCCAGCAGTGAATATGACGGCGCAGGGACCTACAATGAGCAGTTCTTC
TRBV10-3	.	many	TRBJ2-5	CAAAMTQFQETQYF	TGTGCCGCAGCAATGACCCAGTTCCAAGAGACCCAGTACTTC
TRBV28	.	.	TRBJ2-3	CASRLLTGSSTDTQYF	TGTGCCAGCAGATTATTGACGGGGTCTAGCACAGATACGCAGTATTTT
TRBV20-1	.	few	TRBJ2-3	CSARDPRTDTQYF	TGCAGTGCTAGAGACCCGCGCACAGATACGCAGTATTTT
TRBV5-1	TRBD2	.	TRBJ2-7	CASSLGGLADYEQYF	TGCGCCAGCAGCTTGGGGGGACTAGCGGACTACGAGCAGTACTTC
TRBV4-2	.	few	TRBJ2-7	CASSQEAGLYEQYF	TGTGCCAGCAGCCAAGAAGCAGGGCTCTACGAGCAGTACTTC
TRBV7-9	TRBD1	few	TRBJ2-7	CASSLAGQGTHEQYF	TGTGCCAGCAGCTTAGCGGGACAGGGTACCCACGAGCAGTACTTC
TRBV20-1	TRBD1	.	TRBJ2-7	CSARDLWGQNYEQYF	TGCAGTGCTAGAGATCTCTGGGGACAGAACTACGAGCAGTACTTC
TRBV24-1	.	.	TRBJ2-2	CATSDFPKGAGELFF	TGTGCCACCAGTGATTTTCCCAAAGGGGCCGGGGAGCTGTTTTTT
TRBV15	.	.	TRBJ2-6	CATSYSSGANVLTF	TGTGCCACCAGCTACAGCTCTGGGGCCAACGTCCTGACTTTC
TRBV30	.	few	TRBJ1-3	CASQASPLRNTIYF	TGTGCCTCCCAGGCCAGTCCCCTAAGAAACACCATATATTTT
TRBV12-3/TRBV12-4	.	few	TRBJ2-1	CASSYTAPEQFF	TGTGCCAGCAGTTACACGGCGCCTGAGCAGTTCTTC
TRBV28	.	many	TRBJ1-1	CASSLKGNTEAFF	TGTGCCAGCAGTTTAAAAGGGAACACTGAAGCTTTCTTT
TRBV9	.	few	TRBJ2-2	CASSVGTGSPPGELFF	TGTGCCAGCAGCGTAGGCACCGGGTCACCCCCTGGGGAGCTGTTTTTT
TRBV11-2	.	few	TRBJ2-5	CASSLTETQYF	TGTGCCAGCAGCTTAACGGAGACCCAGTACTTC
TRBV5-1	TRBD2	few	TRBJ2-1	CASSLSSGREIYNEQFF	TGCGCCAGCAGCTTGTCTAGCGGGAGGGAGATCTACAATGAGCAGTTCTTC
TRBV3-1	.	few	TRBJ2-1	CASSPYGGASYEQFF	TGTGCCAGCAGCCCTTACGGGGGAGCGAGCTACGAGCAGTTCTTC
TRBV6-5	TRBD1	few	TRBJ2-3	CASSTDRASTDTQYF	TGTGCCAGCAGTACCGACAGGGCTAGCACAGATACGCAGTATTTT
TRBV2	TRBD1	many	TRBJ2-7	CASSDPGQGVEQYF	TGTGCCAGCAGTGATCCGGGACAGGGGGTCGAGCAGTACTTC
TRBV10-3	TRBD2	.	TRBJ2-1	CAISLPAGLAGDNEQFF	TGTGCCATCAGTTTACCCGCTGGACTAGCGGGAGACAATGAGCAGTTCTTC
TRBV9	.	few	TRBJ2-2	CASSRRENTGELFF	TGTGCCAGCAGTAGGAGGGAGAACACCGGGGAGCTGTTTTTT
TRBV6-5	.	.	TRBJ2-7	CASSYPRGVVYEQYF	TGTGCCAGCAGTTACCCCAGGGGGGTGGTTTACGAGCAGTACTTC
TRBV9	TRBD1	.	TRBJ1-1	CASSASGTAGGEAFF	TGTGCCAGCAGCGCCTCCGGGACAGCCGGGGGGGAAGCTTTCTTT
TRBV28	TRBD1	.	TRBJ2-2	CASSLVPGQGGELFF	TGTGCCAGCAGTTTAGTTCCGGGACAGGGCGGGGAGCTGTTTTTT
TRBV7-9	.	few	TRBJ1-2	CASSPDRPLYYGYTF	TGTGCCAGCAGTCCAGACAGGCCGCTATACTATGGCTACACCTTC
TRBV13	TRBD2	few	TRBJ2-5	CASSLGLASGETQYF	TGTGCCAGCAGCTTAGGGCTGGCTAGCGGGGAGACCCAGTACTTC
TRBV6-1	TRBD1	few	TRBJ2-7	CASSDQGPGQGAPEQYF	TGTGCCAGCAGTGACCAAGGCCCGGGACAGGGGGCCCCCGAGCAGTACTTC
TRBV4-2	TRBD2	many	TRBJ2-7	CASSQEGGGPYEQYF	TGTGCCAGCAGCCAAGAGGGGGGGGGTCCCTACGAGCAGTACTTC
TRBV2	TRBD2	.	TRBJ2-1	CASSDPGGGAYNEQFF	TGTGCCAGCAGTGACCCCGGCGGGGGGGCCTACAATGAGCAGTTCTTC
TRBV10-2	TRBD1	few	TRBJ2-2	CASSALQGAAGELFF	TGCGCCAGCAGTGCCTTACAGGGGGCGGCCGGGGAGCTGTTTTTT
TRBV12-3/TRBV12-4	.	many	TRBJ2-7	CASSFRDTSYEQYF	TGTGCCAGCAGTTTCCGGGACACATCCTACGAGCAGTACTTC
TRBV2	TRBD2	few	TRBJ2-1	CATASGTYNEQFF	TGTGCCACCGCTAGCGGGACATACAATGAGCAGTTCTTC
TRBV19	.	few	TRBJ2-2	CASSILAPTAELTGELFF	TGTGCCAGTAGTATTCTGGCCCCCACAGCGGAACTCACCGGGGAGCTGTTTTTT
TRBV4-1	.	.	TRBJ2-7	CASSQEEGWAYEQYF	TGCGCCAGCAGCCAAGAGGAGGGGTGGGCCTACGAGCAGTACTTC
TRBV29-1	.	many	TRBJ2-2	CSVEAPYTRELFF	TGCAGCGTTGAAGCCCCTTATACAAGGGAGCTGTTTTTT
TRBV7-2	.	.	TRBJ2-7	CASSLRPVGAGSEQYF	TGTGCCAGCAGCTTAAGGCCCGTAGGGGCAGGAAGCGAGCAGTACTTC
TRBV13	TRBD1	few	TRBJ1-2	CASSWGRGQGGNYGYTF	TGTGCCAGCAGCTGGGGTCGAGGCCAGGGGGGTAACTATGGCTACACCTTC
TRBV5-1	.	.	TRBJ1-6	CASSPSNWGYSPLHF	TGCGCCAGCAGCCCTTCTAATTGGGGGTATTCACCCCTCCACTTT